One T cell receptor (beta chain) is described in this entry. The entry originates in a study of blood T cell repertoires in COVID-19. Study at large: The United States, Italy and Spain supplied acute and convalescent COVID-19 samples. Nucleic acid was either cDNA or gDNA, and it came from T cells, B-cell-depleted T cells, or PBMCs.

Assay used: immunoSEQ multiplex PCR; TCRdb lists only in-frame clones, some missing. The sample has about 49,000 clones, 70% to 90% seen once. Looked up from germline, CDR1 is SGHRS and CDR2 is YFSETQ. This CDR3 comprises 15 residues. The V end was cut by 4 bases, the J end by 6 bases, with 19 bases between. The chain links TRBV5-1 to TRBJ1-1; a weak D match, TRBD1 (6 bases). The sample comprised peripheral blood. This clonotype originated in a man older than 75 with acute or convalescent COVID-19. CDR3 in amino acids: CASSGSMGGHAEAFF. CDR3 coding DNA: TGCGCCAGCAGCGGGAGCATGGGGGGGCATGCTGAAGCTTTCTTT.